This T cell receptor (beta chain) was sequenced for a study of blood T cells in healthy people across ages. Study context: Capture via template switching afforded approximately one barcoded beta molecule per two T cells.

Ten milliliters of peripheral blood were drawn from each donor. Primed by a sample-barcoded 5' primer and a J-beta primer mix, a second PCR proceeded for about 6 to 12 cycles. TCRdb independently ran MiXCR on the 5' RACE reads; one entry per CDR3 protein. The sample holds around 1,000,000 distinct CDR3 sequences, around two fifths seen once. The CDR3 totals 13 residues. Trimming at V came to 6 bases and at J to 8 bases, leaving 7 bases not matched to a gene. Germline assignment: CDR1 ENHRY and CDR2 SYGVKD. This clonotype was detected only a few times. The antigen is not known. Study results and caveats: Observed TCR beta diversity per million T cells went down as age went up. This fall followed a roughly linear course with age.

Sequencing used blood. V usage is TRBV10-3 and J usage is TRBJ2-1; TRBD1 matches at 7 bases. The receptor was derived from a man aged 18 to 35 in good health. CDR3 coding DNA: TGTGCCATCAGGCCCGGGACAGTTGATGAGCAGTTCTTC. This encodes CAIRPGTVDEQFF.